These 24 T cell receptor beta chains came from one sample sequenced in a study of T cells in Graves' hyperthyroidism and ophthalmopathy. Amplification targeted TCR beta CDR3 regions from RNA transcripts. HTBI primers were used for first-round RT-PCR of the TCR CDR3. TCRdb itself ran the multiplex PCR reads through MiXCR, one entry per CDR3 protein. The sample records about 520,000 distinct CDR3 sequences, approximately 25% being singletons. The specimen sequenced was blood. These receptors originate from a young woman with Graves' ophthalmopathy.

There are a few counts of this clonotype. The rearrangement links TRBV12-5 to TRBJ1-5, with 8 bases lining up with TRBD1. The CDR3 runs 13 residues. The J segment lost 5 bases and the V segment lost 6 bases, leaving 3 bases of the junction unmatched. Germline V gene sequence: CDR1 LGHNT, CDR2 FRNRAP. CDR3 bases: TGTGCTAGTGGATCGGACAGGGATCAGCCCCAGCATTTT. It codes for CASGSDRDQPQHF.

This rearrangement joins TRBV6-1 to TRBJ2-2; TRBD2 aligns across 8 bases. The V and J ends lost 0 bases and 3 bases, in that order; junction bases with no gene match: 3. The CDR3 has 16 amino acids. Germline lookup yields CDR1 MNHNS and CDR2 SASEGT. Here the CDR3 reads CASSEAGTRHTGELFF. DNA for the CDR3: TGTGCCAGCAGTGAAGCCGGGACTAGACACACCGGGGAGCTGTTTTTT.

This clonotype was detected a few times. This chain uses TRBV9 with TRBJ1-5; no firm D call. This CDR3 is 13 amino acids long. Trimming removed 0 bases at V and 9 bases at J, with 10 bases between. Germline-derived CDR1 and CDR2 are SGDLS and YYNGEE. CDR3 bases: TGTGCCAGCAGCGTAGGCTTCGGTCGGCCCCAGCATTTT. This translates into CASSVGFGRPQHF.

This rearrangement joins TRBV19 to TRBJ1-3; D possibly corresponds to TRBD1 (5 bases). The CDR3 has 18 amino acids. The germline gives CDR1 LNHDA, CDR2 SQIVND (reference sequence). V was clipped by 7 bases and J by 1 base, with 23 bases between them. The CDR3 DNA sequence: TGTGCCAGTACCCCTTATAGTGGGGACGTCCGATCTGGAAACACCATATATTTT. Protein product: CASTPYSGDVRSGNTIYF.

The table lists this clonotype with many counts. The chain employs TRBV6-5 and TRBJ1-5, with TRBD1 as a possible D gene (5 bases). Trimming removed 2 bases at V and 3 bases at J, with 8 bases between. The CDR3 totals 14 residues. Germline assignment: CDR1 MNHEY and CDR2 SVGAGI. This CDR3 reads CASSYQGYNQPQHF. CDR3 bases: TGTGCCAGCAGTTACCAGGGATACAATCAGCCCCAGCATTTT.

Worth noting for this clonotype: At one end the junction does not follow the germline gene, possibly because of a read error. V and J are TRBV12-5 and TRBJ2-5; D possibly corresponds to TRBD2 (5 bases). Germline CDR1 LGHNT, CDR2 FRNRAP. The CDR3 is 14 amino acids. The CDR3 DNA sequence: TGTGCTAGTGCTTTGCAAGGACTGCAAGAGACCCAGTACTTC. Translated: CASALQGLQETQYF. Filled out from reference TRBV12-5 and TRBJ2-5, the complete variable domain reads DARVTQTPRHKVTEMGQEVTMRCQPILGHNTVFWYRQTMMQGLELLAYFRNRAPLDDSGMPKDRFSAEMPDATLATLKIQPSEPRDSAVYFCASALQGLQETQYFGPGTRLLVL.

The rearrangement joins TRBV28 to TRBJ2-5; 7 positions match TRBD2. Germline assignment: CDR1 MDHEN and CDR2 SYDVKM. This CDR3 region has 13 residues. After removal of 4 bases from V and 5 bases from J, the junction contained 4 bases not matched to a gene. CDR3 DNA: TGTGCCAGCAGTTCACTAGCGACGGAGACCCAGTACTTC. It specifies CASSSLATETQYF.

This clonotype showed up just a few times. Possible read error: a much larger clone is one base away. The chain uses TRBV27 and TRBJ2-5, with D perhaps matching TRBD2 (5 bases). This CDR3 is built from 14 residues. Germline V gene sequence: CDR1 MNHEY, CDR2 SMNVEV (reference sequence). CDR3 coding DNA: TGTGCCAGCAGTTTTCGCAGAATGGAGGAGACCAAGTACTTC. The encoded protein is CASSFRRMEETKYF.

This chain joins TRBV20-1 and TRBJ2-7, with TRBD2 matching 7 bases. CDR3 length: 14 amino acids. After removal of 6 bases from V and 0 bases from J, the junction contained 8 bases not matched to a gene. Per the germline V gene, CDR1 is DFQATT and CDR2 is SNEGSKA (reference sequence). The CDR3 nucleotides read TGCAGTGCGCAGCGGGACTTATACTCCTACGAGCAGTACTTC. Translation: CSAQRDLYSYEQYF.

This clonotype has only a few counts. V and J are TRBV6-2 or TRBV6-3 and TRBJ1-5, with 11 bases identical to TRBD1. The V gene end was trimmed by 6 bases and the J gene end by 2 bases; junction bases not matched to a gene: 15. The CDR3 is 19 residues long. Germline V gene sequence: CDR1 MNHEY, CDR2 SVGEGT. CDR3 protein: CASRPTSGQGVWGNQPQHF. For the CDR3, the DNA is TGTGCCAGCAGACCAACCTCGGGACAGGGGGTATGGGGCAATCAGCCCCAGCATTTT.

This clonotype was observed many times. The CDR3 DNA reads as TGTGCCAGCAACAGACAGGGGTCTAGCCAAGAGACCCAGTACTTC. This translates into CASNRQGSSQETQYF. This chain links TRBV7-9 with TRBJ2-5; 8 bases map to TRBD1. With V trimmed by 7 bases and J by 1 base, 8 bases remained unmatched. The CDR3 is 15 amino acids. The germline CDR1 and CDR2 sequences are SEHNR and FQNEAQ (reference sequence).

V is TRBV7-3 and J is TRBJ1-5; 12 bases line up with TRBD1. J lost 7 bases, V lost 1 base, and 5 bases had no gene match. The germline V gene encodes CDR1 SGHTA and CDR2 FQGTGA. The CDR3 is 16 amino acids. This CDR3 reads CASSLMGQGASQPQHF. In DNA, the CDR3 is TGTGCCAGCAGCTTAATGGGACAGGGGGCGTCGCAGCCCCAGCATTTT.

Only one count was recorded for this clonotype. V is TRBV20-1 and J is TRBJ1-6; D might be TRBD1 (5 bases). The CDR3 spans 14 residues. Germline V gene lookup returns CDR1 DFQATT and CDR2 SNEGSKA (reference sequence). V was trimmed by 6 bases and J by 7 bases, leaving 16 bases between them. In DNA form, the CDR3 reads TGCAGTGCCTTTACGGCAGGGATGAATTCACCCCTCCACTTT. It translates to CSAFTAGMNSPLHF.

The sample holds many counts of this clonotype. The V and J genes are TRBV12-3 or TRBV12-4 and TRBJ1-5; 7 bases align to TRBD1. V trimming: 6 bases; J trimming: 7 bases; junction bases outside the gene matches: 6. There are 13 residues in the CDR3. In DNA, the CDR3 is TGTGCCAGCAGGGGGGACAGCGGGCAGCCCCAGCATTTT. This codes for CASRGDSGQPQHF.

This clonotype was counted at least ten times. The chain carries TRBV11-2 and TRBJ2-5; tentative D call: TRBD2 (6 bases). Germline loops: CDR1 SGHAT, CDR2 FQNNGV. Trimming stripped 1 base from V and 2 bases from J, with 14 bases between. The CDR3 has 16 amino acids. In DNA form, the CDR3 reads TGTGCCAGCAGCTTAGTCCGGGGGTATCTTCAAGAGACCCAGTACTTC. Its protein product is CASSLVRGYLQETQYF.

There are many counts of this clonotype. V is TRBV6-2 or TRBV6-3 and J is TRBJ1-2, with TRBD1 matching 8 bases. The germline CDR1 and CDR2 sequences are MNHEY and SVGEGT. This CDR3 region has 13 residues. V trimming: 11 bases; J trimming: 8 bases; junction bases outside the gene matches: 13. CDR3 in DNA: TGTGCCTCAGGGGGCAGCCAAAGGATCGGCTACACCTTC. Protein product: CASGGSQRIGYTF.

This clonotype has only a few counts. The V call is TRBV15, the J call TRBJ2-7; no clear D. The ends were cut back, 5 bases at V and 4 bases at J, with 9 bases in the middle. This CDR3 is built from 12 residues. In germline, CDR1 is LNHNV, CDR2 YYDKDF (reference sequence). CDR3: CATSASGYEQYF. As DNA, the CDR3 is TGTGCCACCAGCGCCTCGGGTTACGAGCAGTACTTC. The variable domain in full, completed from reference TRBV15 and TRBJ2-7, reads DAMVIQNPRYQVTQFGKPVTLSCSQTLNHNVMYWYQQKSSQAPKLLFHYYDKDFNNEADTPDNFQSRRPNTSFCFLDIRSPGLGDTAMYLCATSASGYEQYFGPGTRLTVT.

At least ten counts were recorded for this clonotype. The chain links TRBV2 to TRBJ1-1; perhaps TRBD1 as D (5 bases). The CDR3 runs to 12 residues. CDR1 and CDR2 (germline): SNHLY, FYNNEI. Trimming stripped 6 bases from V and 6 bases from J, with 11 bases between. The CDR3 DNA is TGTGCCAGCAGGCAGGGAAGCGCTGAAGCTTTCTTT. As protein: CASRQGSAEAFF.

The V and J genes are TRBV6-2 or TRBV6-3 and TRBJ2-2; TRBD2 matches 11 bases. The J segment lost 6 bases and the V segment lost 2 bases, leaving 11 bases of the junction unmatched. In germline, CDR1 is MNHEY, CDR2 SVGEGT. The CDR3 loop spans 18 amino acids. The CDR3 loop is CASSYPGLAEAGAGELFF. CDR3 nucleotides: TGTGCCAGCAGTTACCCGGGACTAGCGGAGGCGGGGGCCGGGGAGCTGTTTTTT.

As concerns this clonotype: This may come from a read error, since a much larger clone is one base off. The CDR3 reads CASSKLPPNQPKHF. The CDR3 nucleotides are TGTGCCAGCAGCAAACTACCTCCCAATCAGCCCAAGCATTTT. The V gene is TRBV6-1, the J gene TRBJ1-5; no definite D call. Germline V lookup: CDR1 MNHNS, CDR2 SASEGT. The CDR3 is 14 residues long.

The chain employs TRBV12-3 or TRBV12-4 and TRBJ2-7; 8 nucleotides agree with TRBD1. The CDR3 has 15 amino acids. Losses at the gene ends were 5 bases for V and 3 bases for J; bases not matched to a gene: 9. The DNA for the CDR3 is TGTGCCAGCAGTCCCGTTGGGACAGGTGTCTACGAGCAGTACTTC. Its protein product is CASSPVGTGVYEQYF.

This clonotype came up many times. The CDR3 sequence: CASKQAAPQETQYF. The DNA of the CDR3 is TGTGCCAGCAAACAAGCGGCTCCTCAAGAGACCCAGTACTTC. The chain carries TRBV27 and TRBJ2-5; possibly TRBD2 for D (5 bases). Germline CDR1 is MNHEY and CDR2 is SMNVEV (reference sequence). The CDR3 totals 14 residues. V was clipped by 7 bases and J by 2 bases, with 14 bases between them.

The chain carries TRBV19 and TRBJ1-5; the D gene is possibly TRBD1 (5 bases). Germline CDR1 reads LNHDA; CDR2 reads SQIVND (reference sequence). V was clipped by 4 bases and J by 2 bases, with 12 bases between them. This CDR3 region has 15 residues. The DNA of the CDR3 is TGTGCCAGTAGTACGGCTGAGGGGCGCAATCAGCCCCAGCATTTT. Translated, it gives CASSTAEGRNQPQHF.

This clonotype was detected many times. The gene calls are TRBV12-3 or TRBV12-4 and TRBJ1-2; D is possibly TRBD1 (5 bases). The V gene lost 5 bases and the J gene lost 0 bases, with 10 bases spanning the gap. The CDR3 contains 14 residues. Written as DNA, the CDR3 is TGTGCCAGCAGTCCGACAGAGACTAACTATGGCTACACCTTC. This translates into CASSPTETNYGYTF.